One and the same sample provided the 22 T cell receptor beta chains below, sequenced in a study of cytomegalovirus exposure and HLA in healthy donors. This PCR relied on a set of 60 Vbeta primers and 13 Jbeta primers. TCRdb keeps only in-frame clones here, not all; method: immunoSEQ multiplex PCR. Among roughly 230,000 clones listed, roughly 81% were seen once. The sample was PBMCs. Receptors were obtained from a girl aged 2 to 9 in good health and CMV-seronegative.

This rearrangement joins TRBV20-1 to TRBJ2-1, with TRBD2 identical over 10 bases. Germline CDR1 reads DFQATT; CDR2 reads SNEGSKA (reference sequence). CDR3 length: 11 residues. Unmatched junction bases numbered 5, after V lost 3 bases and J lost 15 bases. Here the CDR3 reads CSASLAGEGFF. Written as DNA, the CDR3 is TGCAGTGCTAGTCTAGCGGGAGAGGGGTTCTTC.

This chain joins TRBV4-2 and TRBJ1-4; 7 nucleotides line up with TRBD1. CDR3 size: 16 residues. Germline V lookup: CDR1 LGHNA, CDR2 YNFKEQ. V gave up 0 bases and J gave up 8 bases; unmatched junction bases: 9. This CDR3 reads CASSQDQGQGVEKLFF. In DNA, the CDR3 is TGTGCCAGCAGCCAAGATCAAGGGCAGGGGGTAGAAAAACTGTTTTTT.

The table lists this clone with a few counts. The chain employs TRBV6-5 and TRBJ2-7, with D possibly TRBD2 on 6 matching bases. The CDR3 has 15 amino acids. CDR1 MNHEY and CDR2 SVGAGI come from the germline V gene. V was cut by 1 base and J by 3 bases, with 13 bases left in between. This CDR3 is CASSYFRDLSYEQYF. The DNA of the CDR3 is TGTGCCAGCAGTTACTTCCGGGACTTGAGCTACGAGCAGTACTTC.

The chain uses TRBV7-9 and TRBJ2-6; 7 bases align to TRBD1. Germline V gene sequence: CDR1 SEHNR, CDR2 FQNEAQ (reference sequence). This CDR3 comprises 18 residues. V lost 5 bases to trimming and J lost 0 bases; unmatched junction nucleotides: 10. This CDR3 reads CASSGRGQVFSGANVLTF. In DNA, the CDR3 is TGTGCCAGCAGCGGCCGAGGACAGGTCTTCTCTGGGGCCAACGTCCTGACTTTC. The variable domain in full, with the rest retrieved from reference TRBV7-9 and TRBJ2-6, is DTGVSQNPRHKITKRGQNVTFRCDPISEHNRLYWYRQTLGQGPEFLTYFQNEAQLEKSRLLSDRFSAERPKGSFSTLEIQRTEQGDSAMYLCASSGRGQVFSGANVLTFGAGSRLTVL.

This clone was counted a few times. The V and J genes are TRBV9 and TRBJ2-4; the match to TRBD2 covers 7 bases. The germline V gene has CDR1 SGDLS and CDR2 YYNGEE. The CDR3 is made up of 16 amino acids. The J segment lost 7 bases and the V segment lost 4 bases, leaving 14 bases of the junction unmatched. CDR3 coding DNA: TGTGCCAGCAGCCCACGGGAAGGGCAGGGAGGGAACATTCAGTACTTC. Translation gives CASSPREGQGGNIQYF.

The chain joins TRBV9 to TRBJ1-2; 12 nucleotides line up with TRBD1. J was trimmed by 3 bases and V by 2 bases; bases with no gene match: 8. The germline V gene encodes CDR1 SGDLS and CDR2 YYNGEE. CDR3 length: 17 residues. In DNA form, the CDR3 reads TGTGCCAGCAGCGTTAATTCCGGGACAGGGGGCGACTATGGCTACACCTTC. This codes for CASSVNSGTGGDYGYTF.

This chain uses TRBV30 with TRBJ2-7; TRBD1 aligns across 9 bases. V trimming: 1 base; J trimming: 9 bases; junction bases outside the gene matches: 10. Germline CDR1 GTSNPN, CDR2 SVGIG (reference sequence). The CDR3 runs 14 residues. CDR3 loop: CAWSGTGARQGQYF. The CDR3 DNA sequence: TGTGCCTGGAGTGGGACAGGGGCCCGCCAGGGGCAGTACTTC.

The chain combines TRBV4-2 with TRBJ2-3; 7 bases map to TRBD2. Losses at the gene ends were 1 base for V and 2 bases for J; bases not matched to a gene: 6. The germline V gene encodes CDR1 LGHNA and CDR2 YNFKEQ. The CDR3 length is 16 residues. The CDR3 loop reads CASSQGVAGFTDTQYF. CDR3 nucleotides: TGTGCCAGCAGCCAAGGGGTAGCGGGTTTCACAGATACGCAGTATTTT.

This clone was seen a single time. This sequence joins TRBV9 and TRBJ2-1; tentative D call: TRBD1 (5 bases). Trimming removed 0 bases at V and 2 bases at J, with 12 bases between. CDR3 size: 16 residues. Per the germline V gene, CDR1 is SGDLS and CDR2 is YYNGEE. The CDR3 DNA sequence: TGTGCCAGCAGCGTAGCTTGGACCAGGGCCTACAATGAGCAGTTCTTC. Translated: CASSVAWTRAYNEQFF.

CDR3 sequence reads: CASSPLSGTSGSHYEQYF. The CDR3 region has the DNA TGCGCCAGCAGCCCCCTATCCGGGACTAGCGGGTCTCACTACGAGCAGTACTTC. The chain links TRBV5-1 to TRBJ2-7, with 12 bases aligning to TRBD2. In germline, CDR1 is SGHRS, CDR2 YFSETQ. CDR3 size: 18 residues. V shed 4 bases and J 3 bases; nucleotides not matched to a gene: 14.

J is TRBJ2-6 and V is TRBV5-1; perhaps TRBD1 as D (6 bases). V was pared by 5 bases and J by 4 bases, with 16 bases between. Germline CDR1 and CDR2: SGHRS and YFSETQ. This CDR3 is 16 amino acids long. The CDR3 spells CASSLLSGAGANVLTF. The CDR3 DNA follows: TGCGCCAGCAGTCTATTATCAGGGGCCGGGGCCAACGTCCTGACTTTC.

The chain couples TRBV9 to TRBJ1-1, with D hard to call. The germline CDR1 and CDR2 sequences are SGDLS and YYNGEE. Trimming removed 0 bases at V and 3 bases at J, with 12 bases between. The CDR3 is 15 residues long. The CDR3 region has the DNA TGTGCCAGCAGCGTAGTAGCGGAACGGGACACTGAAGCTTTCTTT. Amino acids: CASSVVAERDTEAFF.

The rearrangement joins TRBV5-4 to TRBJ1-1; D is possibly TRBD1 (5 bases). Per germline, CDR1 SGHNT and CDR2 YYREEE (reference sequence). Trimming took off 7 bases at V and 5 bases at J, with 15 bases between the two ends. The length of the CDR3 is 13 residues. The CDR3: CASGKGVETEAFF. The CDR3 DNA reads TGTGCCAGCGGTAAAGGGGTGGAAACTGAAGCTTTCTTT. Full variable domain (missing parts from reference TRBV5-4 and TRBJ1-1): ETGVTQSPTHLIKTRGQQVTLRCSSQSGHNTVSWYQQALGQGPQFIFQYYREEENGRGNFPPRFSGLQFPNYSSELNVNALELDDSALYLCASGKGVETEAFFGQGTRLTVV.

This clone occurred once. CDR3 sequence: CGYREFSSYNEQFF. The CDR3 bases are TGCGGATATCGGGAGTTCAGCTCCTACAATGAGCAGTTCTTC. The chain has TRBV29-1 and TRBJ2-1, with D maybe TRBD2 (6 bases). The CDR3 loop spans 14 amino acids. The germline gives CDR1 SQVTM, CDR2 ANQGSEA.

The chain recombines TRBV11-2 with TRBJ2-7; D is perhaps TRBD1 (6 bases). Germline V CDR1 and CDR2: SGHAT, FQNNGV. The CDR3 has 16 amino acids. V gave up 0 bases and J gave up 5 bases, with 17 bases separating them. The DNA for the CDR3 is TGTGCCAGCAGCTTAGATTTGGCGACAGGAAAGCACGAGCAGTACTTC. Translated, it gives CASSLDLATGKHEQYF.

The chain carries TRBV29-1 and TRBJ1-4; 10 nucleotides align to TRBD1. Germline lookup yields CDR1 SQVTM and CDR2 ANQGSEA. Trimming at V came to 4 bases and at J to 7 bases, leaving 6 bases not matched to a gene. The CDR3 spans 14 residues. The CDR3 region is CSVVDRGRTEKLFF. The DNA of the CDR3 is TGCAGCGTTGTAGACAGGGGGCGGACTGAAAAACTGTTTTTT. The variable domain in full, with the rest retrieved from reference TRBV29-1 and TRBJ1-4, is SAVISQKPSRDICQRGTSLTIQCQVDSQVTMMFWYRQQPGQSLTLIATANQGSEATYESGFVIDKFPISRPNLTFSTLTVSNMSPEDSSIYLCSVVDRGRTEKLFFGSGTQLSVL.

This clone was observed a few times. V usage is TRBV6-5 and J usage is TRBJ1-2; unclear D gene. The V gene lost 2 bases and the J gene lost 7 bases, with 17 bases spanning the gap. There are 15 residues in the CDR3. Germline CDR1 MNHEY, CDR2 SVGAGI. The CDR3 DNA reads as TGTGCCAGCAGTTACGCTTCTTGGGTTTCGGGTGGCTACACCTTC. This gives the protein CASSYASWVSGGYTF.

This clone came up a few times. The chain carries TRBV5-1 and TRBJ2-3; 14 bases are a match to TRBD2. Germline assignment: CDR1 SGHRS and CDR2 YFSETQ. The trim removed 0 bases at V and 8 bases at J, leaving 5 bases unmatched. The CDR3 runs to 16 residues. The CDR3 loop is CASSLATSGGGSTQYF. CDR3 DNA sequence: TGCGCCAGCAGCTTGGCGACTAGCGGGGGGGGAAGTACGCAGTATTTT.

This chain joins TRBV5-1 and TRBJ1-4, with D perhaps matching TRBD1 (5 bases). V dropped 2 bases and J dropped 7 bases, with 12 bases sitting between them. Germline assignment: CDR1 SGHRS and CDR2 YFSETQ. This CDR3 spans 14 amino acids. CDR3 in amino acids: CASSFSTGGEKLFF. DNA for the CDR3: TGCGCCAGCAGCTTTTCCACCGGGGGTGAAAAACTGTTTTTT.

This clone has a single count. The DNA for the CDR3 is TGCGCCAGCAGCTCGGGACAACTGAACACTGAAGCTTTCTTT. This gives the protein CASSSGQLNTEAFF. The rearrangement joins TRBV5-1 to TRBJ1-1, with D perhaps matching TRBD1 (6 bases). This CDR3 spans 14 amino acids. Between the trimmed V and J ends, which lost 3 bases and 0 bases, there was a span of 9 bases. The V gene's germline CDR1 is SGHRS and CDR2 YFSETQ.

The chain is built from TRBV2 and TRBJ2-7; 10 bases fit TRBD2. The CDR3 runs 17 residues. The germline gives CDR1 SNHLY, CDR2 FYNNEI. V lost 6 bases, J lost 2 bases, and 13 bases stayed unmatched. DNA of the CDR3: TGTGCCAGCAGAGCGAGCTTAGCGGGAGGTGGGGCCTACGAGCAGTACTTC. Amino acids: CASRASLAGGGAYEQYF.

This sequence joins TRBV7-8 and TRBJ2-1; 10 bases are a match to TRBD2. The CDR3 runs 18 residues. Trimming at V came to 0 bases and at J to 9 bases, leaving 14 bases not matched to a gene. From germline, CDR1 is SGHVS and CDR2 FQNEAQ. The CDR3 DNA follows: TGTGCCAGCAGCTTAGCTTTCGGAGTTCTAGCGGGAGCGGGTGAGCAGTTCTTC. This translates into CASSLAFGVLAGAGEQFF.